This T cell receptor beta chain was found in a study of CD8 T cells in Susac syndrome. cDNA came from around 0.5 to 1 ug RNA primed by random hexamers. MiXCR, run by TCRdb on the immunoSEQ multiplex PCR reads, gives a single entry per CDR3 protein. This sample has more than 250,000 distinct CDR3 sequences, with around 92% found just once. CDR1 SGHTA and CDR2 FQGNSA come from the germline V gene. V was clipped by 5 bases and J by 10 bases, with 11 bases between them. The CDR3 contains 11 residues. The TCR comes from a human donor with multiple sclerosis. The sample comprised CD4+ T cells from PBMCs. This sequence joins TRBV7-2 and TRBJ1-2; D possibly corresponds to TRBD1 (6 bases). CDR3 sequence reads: CASSRRGDYTF. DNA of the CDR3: TGTGCCAGCAGCCGGAGGGGGGACTACACCTTC.